Included here is one T cell receptor (beta chain) sequence, with context. Its specificity is unknown. The sample has other DNA sequences that encode this CDR3 too. The data stem from a study of shared clonotypes between healthy human individuals. The length of the CDR3 is 13 residues. Germline CDR1 and CDR2: MNHEY and SMNVEV (reference sequence). V was pared by 2 bases and J by 4 bases, with 8 bases between. Findings and caveats of the study: Donor scarcity curtailed the genetic and exposure-history diversity represented herein.

Here immunoSEQ multiplex PCR was the method, and the copy in TCRdb shows in-frame clones only, minus some. The sample yields 1.5 million to 2.5 million clones, around 96% seen once. CD45RO-negative, CCR7-positively selected cells formed the naive CD8 fraction, excluding terminally differentiated effector memory CD45RA+ cells. The donors, all of them Caucasian adults, lived in Nashville, Tennessee. The V gene is TRBV27, the J gene TRBJ1-1; D not resolved. Sequencing was performed on naive CD8+ T cells sorted from blood. This clonotype was obtained from a man aged 18 to 35 in good health. This CDR3 reads CASSLSGVTEAFF. The CDR3 DNA reads as TGTGCCAGCAGTTTAAGTGGGGTCACTGAAGCTTTCTTT.